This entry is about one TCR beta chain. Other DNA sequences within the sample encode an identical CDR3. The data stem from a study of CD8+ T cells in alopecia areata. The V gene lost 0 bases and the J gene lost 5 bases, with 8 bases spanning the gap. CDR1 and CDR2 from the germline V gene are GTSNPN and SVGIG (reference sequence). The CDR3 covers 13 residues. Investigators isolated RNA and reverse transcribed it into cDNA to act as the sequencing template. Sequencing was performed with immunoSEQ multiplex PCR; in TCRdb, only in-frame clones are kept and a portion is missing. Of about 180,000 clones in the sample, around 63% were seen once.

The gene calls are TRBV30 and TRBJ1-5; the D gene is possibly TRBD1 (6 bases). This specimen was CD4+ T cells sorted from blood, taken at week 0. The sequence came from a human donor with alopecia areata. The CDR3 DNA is TGTGCCTGGAGTGTAGGGGGGCATCAGCCCCAGCATTTT. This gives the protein CAWSVGGHQPQHF.